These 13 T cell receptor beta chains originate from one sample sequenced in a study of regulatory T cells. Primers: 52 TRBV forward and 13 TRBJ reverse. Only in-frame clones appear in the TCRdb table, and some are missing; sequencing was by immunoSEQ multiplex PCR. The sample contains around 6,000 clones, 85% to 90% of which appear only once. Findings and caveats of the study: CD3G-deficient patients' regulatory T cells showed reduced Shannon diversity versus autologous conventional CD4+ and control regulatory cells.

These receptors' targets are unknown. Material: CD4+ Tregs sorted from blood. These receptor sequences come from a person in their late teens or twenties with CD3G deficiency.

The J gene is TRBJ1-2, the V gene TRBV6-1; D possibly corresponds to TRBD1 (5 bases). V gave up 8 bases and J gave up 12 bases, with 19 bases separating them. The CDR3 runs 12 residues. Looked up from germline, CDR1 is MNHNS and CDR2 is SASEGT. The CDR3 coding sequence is TGTGCCAGCTCGACGGAGGGGTTAGAGGACACCTTC. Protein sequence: CASSTEGLEDTF.

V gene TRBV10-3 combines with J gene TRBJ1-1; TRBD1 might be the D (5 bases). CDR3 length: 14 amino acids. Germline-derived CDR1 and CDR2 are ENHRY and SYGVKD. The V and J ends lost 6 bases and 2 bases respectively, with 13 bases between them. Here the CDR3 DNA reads TGTGCCATCAGCAAAGTCGGGGGAAACACTGAAGCTTTCTTT. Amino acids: CAISKVGGNTEAFF.

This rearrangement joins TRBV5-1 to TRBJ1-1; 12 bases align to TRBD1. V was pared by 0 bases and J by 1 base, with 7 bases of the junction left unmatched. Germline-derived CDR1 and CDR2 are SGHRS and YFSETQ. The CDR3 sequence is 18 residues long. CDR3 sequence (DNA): TGCGCCAGCAGCTTGGGAGGGACAGGGGGCTTGGCGAACACTGAAGCTTTCTTT. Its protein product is CASSLGGTGGLANTEAFF.

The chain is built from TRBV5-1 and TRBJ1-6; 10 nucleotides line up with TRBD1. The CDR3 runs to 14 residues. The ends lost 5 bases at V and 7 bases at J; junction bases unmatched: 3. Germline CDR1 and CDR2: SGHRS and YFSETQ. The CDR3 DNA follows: TGCGCCAGCAGGCCGGGACAGGGGAATTCACCCCTCCACTTT. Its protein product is CASRPGQGNSPLHF.

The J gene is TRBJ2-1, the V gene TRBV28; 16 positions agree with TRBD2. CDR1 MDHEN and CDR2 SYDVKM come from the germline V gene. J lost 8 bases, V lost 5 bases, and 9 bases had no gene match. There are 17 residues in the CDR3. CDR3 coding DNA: TGTGCCAGCAGTGAGCCGGGACTAGCGGGAGGGCCTGATGAGCAGTTCTTC. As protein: CASSEPGLAGGPDEQFF.

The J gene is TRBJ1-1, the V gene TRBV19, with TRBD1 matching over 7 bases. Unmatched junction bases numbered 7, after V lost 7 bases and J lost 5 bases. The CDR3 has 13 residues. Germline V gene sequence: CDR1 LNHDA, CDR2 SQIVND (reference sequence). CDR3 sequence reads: CASNSRQGTEAFF. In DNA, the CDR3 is TGTGCCAGTAATTCAAGACAGGGAACTGAAGCTTTCTTT.

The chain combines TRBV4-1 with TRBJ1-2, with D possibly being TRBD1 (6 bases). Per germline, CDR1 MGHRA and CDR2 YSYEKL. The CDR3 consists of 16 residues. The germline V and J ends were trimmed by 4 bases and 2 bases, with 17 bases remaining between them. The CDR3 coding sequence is TGCGCCAGCAGCCCCGGGGGCCGGGGGAGGAACTATGGCTACACCTTC. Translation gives CASSPGGRGRNYGYTF.

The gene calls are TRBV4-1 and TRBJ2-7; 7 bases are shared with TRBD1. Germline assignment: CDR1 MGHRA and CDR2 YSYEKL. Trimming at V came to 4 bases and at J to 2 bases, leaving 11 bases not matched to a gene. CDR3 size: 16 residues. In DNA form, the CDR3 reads TGCGCCAGCAGCCCCCGAATGGGCAGGGGGACCTACGAGCAGTACTTC. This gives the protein CASSPRMGRGTYEQYF.

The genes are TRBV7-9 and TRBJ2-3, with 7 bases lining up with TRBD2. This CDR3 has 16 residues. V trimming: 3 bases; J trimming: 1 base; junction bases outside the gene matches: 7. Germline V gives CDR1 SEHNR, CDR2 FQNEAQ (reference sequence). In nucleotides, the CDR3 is TGTGCCAGCAGCTTTCCAGCGGGGCTAGGCACAGATACGCAGTATTTT. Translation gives CASSFPAGLGTDTQYF. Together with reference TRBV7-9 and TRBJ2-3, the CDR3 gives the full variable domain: DTGVSQNPRHKITKRGQNVTFRCDPISEHNRLYWYRQTLGQGPEFLTYFQNEAQLEKSRLLSDRFSAERPKGSFSTLEIQRTEQGDSAMYLCASSFPAGLGTDTQYFGPGTRLTVL.

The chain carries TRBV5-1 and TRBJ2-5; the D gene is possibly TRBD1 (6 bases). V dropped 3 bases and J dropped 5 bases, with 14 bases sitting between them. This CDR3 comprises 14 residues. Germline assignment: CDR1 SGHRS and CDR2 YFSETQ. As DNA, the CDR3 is TGCGCCAGCAGCTCCGAGGGCCAGGGGGAGACCCAGTACTTC. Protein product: CASSSEGQGETQYF.

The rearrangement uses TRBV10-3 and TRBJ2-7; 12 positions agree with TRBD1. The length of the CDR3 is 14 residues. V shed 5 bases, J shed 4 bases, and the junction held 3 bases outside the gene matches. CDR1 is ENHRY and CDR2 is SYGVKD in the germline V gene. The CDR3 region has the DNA TGTGCCATCAGTCGGGACAGGGGGCTGTACGAGCAGTACTTC. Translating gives CAISRDRGLYEQYF.

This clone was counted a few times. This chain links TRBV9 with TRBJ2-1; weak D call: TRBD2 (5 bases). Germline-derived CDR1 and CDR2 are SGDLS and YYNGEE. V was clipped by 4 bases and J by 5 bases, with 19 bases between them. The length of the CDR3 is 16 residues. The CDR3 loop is CASSPPIGKQDNEQFF. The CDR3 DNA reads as TGTGCCAGCAGCCCACCGATCGGGAAACAAGACAATGAGCAGTTCTTC.

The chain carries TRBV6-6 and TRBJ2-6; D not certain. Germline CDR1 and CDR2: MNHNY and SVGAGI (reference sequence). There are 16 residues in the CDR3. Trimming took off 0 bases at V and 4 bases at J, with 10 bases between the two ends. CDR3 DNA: TGTGCCAGCAGTTACTCGACCCCTGGCGGGGCCAACGTCCTGACTTTC. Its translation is CASSYSTPGGANVLTF.